This TCR beta chain appears in the sequencing data of a study of T-cell memory formation after mild COVID-19. Whole-study findings and limits: Second-wave clones with a day 37 peak had unconfirmed SARS-CoV-2 specificity. Balance between CD4 and CD8 was seen in clones contracting day 15 to 85, and a CD4+ lean was seen in later expanders.

Germline V gene sequence: CDR1 LNHNV, CDR2 YYDKDF (reference sequence). This CDR3 is built from 18 residues. Trimming cost V 3 bases and J 5 bases, with 22 bases left between them. As to this clonotype: Its specificity is not known.

TCRdb recomputed calls from the 5' RACE reads with MiXCR, one row per CDR3 protein. The profile shows about 50,000 distinct CDR3 sequences, roughly 12% of them singletons. The sample taken for sequencing was PBMCs or a T cell subset sorted from them (not recorded which). The receptor was isolated from a man younger than 35 who had mild COVID-19 (a few samples of this study predate the infection). Cell type and time point are not known. This chain connects TRBV15 to TRBJ2-2; D perhaps matches TRBD1 (6 bases). Here the CDR3 reads CATSSQGSSQFFTGELFF. The CDR3 DNA reads as TGTGCCACCAGCAGCCAGGGGTCCTCTCAATTTTTTACCGGGGAGCTGTTTTTT.